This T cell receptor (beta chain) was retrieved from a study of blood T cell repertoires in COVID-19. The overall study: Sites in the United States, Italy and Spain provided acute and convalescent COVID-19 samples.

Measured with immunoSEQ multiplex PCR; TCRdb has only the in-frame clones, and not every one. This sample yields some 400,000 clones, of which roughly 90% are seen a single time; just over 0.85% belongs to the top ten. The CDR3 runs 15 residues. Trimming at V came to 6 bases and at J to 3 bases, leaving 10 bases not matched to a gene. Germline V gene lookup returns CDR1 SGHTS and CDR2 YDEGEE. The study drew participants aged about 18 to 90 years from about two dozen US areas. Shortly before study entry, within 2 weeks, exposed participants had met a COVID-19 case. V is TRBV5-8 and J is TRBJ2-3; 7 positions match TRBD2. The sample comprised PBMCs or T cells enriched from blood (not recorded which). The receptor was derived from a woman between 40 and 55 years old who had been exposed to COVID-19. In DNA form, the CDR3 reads TGTGCCAGCACGGCGGGAGTGGGTAGTACAGATACGCAGTATTTT. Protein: CASTAGVGSTDTQYF.